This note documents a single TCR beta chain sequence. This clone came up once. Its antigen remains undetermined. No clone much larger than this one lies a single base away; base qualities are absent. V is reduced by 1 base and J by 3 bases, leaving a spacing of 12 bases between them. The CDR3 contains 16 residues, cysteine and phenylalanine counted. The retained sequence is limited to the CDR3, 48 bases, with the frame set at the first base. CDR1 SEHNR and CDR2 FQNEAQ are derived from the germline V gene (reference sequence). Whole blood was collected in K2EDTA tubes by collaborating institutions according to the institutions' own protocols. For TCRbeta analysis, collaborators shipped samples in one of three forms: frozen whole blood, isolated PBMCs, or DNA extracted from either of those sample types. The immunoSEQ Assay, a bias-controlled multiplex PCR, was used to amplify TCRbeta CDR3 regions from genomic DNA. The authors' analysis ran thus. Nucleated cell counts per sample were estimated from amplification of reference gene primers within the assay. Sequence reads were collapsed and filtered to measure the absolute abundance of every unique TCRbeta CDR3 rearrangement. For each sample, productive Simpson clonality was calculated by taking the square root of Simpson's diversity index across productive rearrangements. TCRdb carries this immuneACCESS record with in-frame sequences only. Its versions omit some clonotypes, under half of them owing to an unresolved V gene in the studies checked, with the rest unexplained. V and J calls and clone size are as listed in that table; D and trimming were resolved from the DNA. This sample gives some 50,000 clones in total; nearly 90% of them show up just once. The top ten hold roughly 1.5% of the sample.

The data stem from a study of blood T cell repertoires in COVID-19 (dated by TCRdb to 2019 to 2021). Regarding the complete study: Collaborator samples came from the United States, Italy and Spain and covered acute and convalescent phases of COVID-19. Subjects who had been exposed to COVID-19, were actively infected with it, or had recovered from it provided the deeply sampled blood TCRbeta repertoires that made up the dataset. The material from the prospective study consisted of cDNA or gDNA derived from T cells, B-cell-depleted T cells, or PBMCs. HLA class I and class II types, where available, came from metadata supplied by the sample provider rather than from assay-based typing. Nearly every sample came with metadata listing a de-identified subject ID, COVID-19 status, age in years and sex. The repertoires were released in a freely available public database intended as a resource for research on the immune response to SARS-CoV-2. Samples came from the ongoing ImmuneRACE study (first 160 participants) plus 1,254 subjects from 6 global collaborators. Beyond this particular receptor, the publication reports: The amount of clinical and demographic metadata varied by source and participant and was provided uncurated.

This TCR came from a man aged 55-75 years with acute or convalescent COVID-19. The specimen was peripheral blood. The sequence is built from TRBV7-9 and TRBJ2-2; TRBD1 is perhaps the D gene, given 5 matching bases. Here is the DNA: TGTGCCAGCAGCTTAGATTGGGGCTTTCACACCGGGGAGCTGTTTTTT. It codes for CASSLDWGFHTGELFF. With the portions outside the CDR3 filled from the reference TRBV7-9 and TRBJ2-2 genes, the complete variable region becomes DTGVSQNPRHKITKRGQNVTFRCDPISEHNRLYWYRQTLGQGPEFLTYFQNEAQLEKSRLLSDRFSAERPKGSFSTLEIQRTEQGDSAMYLCASSLDWGFHTGELFFGEGSRLTVL.